The present entry profiles one T cell receptor (beta chain) with its context. Its antigen is not known. The ends were cut back, 3 bases at V and 8 bases at J, with 20 bases in the middle. The CDR3 covers 16 residues. The data were taken from a study of T cell repertoires in cytomegalovirus infection. Study in general: Indicated by public TCR beta signatures were CMV infection and matching HLA type.

Each CDR3 protein gets one entry after TCRdb re-called the reads with MiXCR. The sample has approximately 76,000 distinct CDR3 sequences; around 3.4% are singletons. Study findings and constraints: Cumulative frequency (of public TCR beta family members) identified carriers of CMV plus the relevant HLA. Ex vivo, HLA-C-restricted CMV-specific TCR beta clonotypes prevailed over the rest of the response.

The receptor was isolated from a human donor in good health (CMV status not recorded). Some clones in this sample may be carry-over from other donors' samples. Input material: PBMCs. The chain links TRBV12-3 or TRBV12-4 to TRBJ2-1; maybe TRBD1 (6 bases). In nucleotides, the CDR3 is TGTGCCAGCAGTTTTACCGGCTTCGACCCAGGGGATGAGCAGTTCTTC. Its protein product is CASSFTGFDPGDEQFF.